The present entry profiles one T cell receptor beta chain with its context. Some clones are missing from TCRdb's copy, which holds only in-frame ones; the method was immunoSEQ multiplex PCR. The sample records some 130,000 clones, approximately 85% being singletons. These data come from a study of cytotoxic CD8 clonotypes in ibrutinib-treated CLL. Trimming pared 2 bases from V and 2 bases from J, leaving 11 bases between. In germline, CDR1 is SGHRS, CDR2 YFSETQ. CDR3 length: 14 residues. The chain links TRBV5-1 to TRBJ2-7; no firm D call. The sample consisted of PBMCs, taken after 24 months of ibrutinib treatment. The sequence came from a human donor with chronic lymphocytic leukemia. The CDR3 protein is CASSLATSPYEQYF. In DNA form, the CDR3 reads TGCGCCAGCAGCTTAGCGACGTCCCCCTACGAGCAGTACTTC.